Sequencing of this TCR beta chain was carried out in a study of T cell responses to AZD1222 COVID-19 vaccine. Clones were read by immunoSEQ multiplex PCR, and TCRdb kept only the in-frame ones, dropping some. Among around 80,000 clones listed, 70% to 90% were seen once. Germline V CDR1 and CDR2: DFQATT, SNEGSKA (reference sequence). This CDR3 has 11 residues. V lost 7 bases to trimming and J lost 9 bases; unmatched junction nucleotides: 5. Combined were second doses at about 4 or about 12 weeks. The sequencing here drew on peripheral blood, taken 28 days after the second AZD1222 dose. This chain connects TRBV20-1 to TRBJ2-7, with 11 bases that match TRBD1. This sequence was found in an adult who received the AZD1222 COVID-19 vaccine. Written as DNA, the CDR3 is TGCAGTGGGACAGGGGGCTCTGGGCAGTACTTC. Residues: CSGTGGSGQYF.